These T cell receptor beta chains were read from a single sample in a study of T cells in Graves' hyperthyroidism and ophthalmopathy. TCRdb re-derived calls from the multiplex PCR reads in MiXCR, one entry per CDR3 protein. The sample contains under 400,000 distinct CDR3 sequences, more than 20% of which appear only once. The sample taken for sequencing was blood. The receptors here all came from a man in his fifties with Graves' hyperthyroidism. Each CDR3 is given with its conserved first and last residue. A D gene is named only where the DNA matches it firmly. Clone size is stated in some rows and not others, as once, few, many or a class when expanded.

len: 16; d_gene: -; j_gene: TRBJ1-1; abundance: few; v_gene: TRBV5-1; CDR3aa: CASSLAPGDMNTEAFF; CDR3nt: TGCGCCAGCAGCTTGGCGCCAGGGGATATGAACACTGAAGCTTTCTTT
len: 15; d_gene: TRBD2; j_gene: TRBJ2-5; abundance: many; v_gene: TRBV12-3/TRBV12-4; CDR3aa: CASSRTSGSVGPQYF; CDR3nt: TGTGCCAGCAGCCGGACTAGCGGGAGTGTGGGTCCCCAGTACTTC
len: 19; d_gene: TRBD1; j_gene: TRBJ2-6; abundance: -; v_gene: TRBV3-1; CDR3aa: CASSLPTGSIPLWANVLTF; CDR3nt: TGTGCCAGCAGCCTACCGACAGGGTCTATCCCCCTCTGGGCCAACGTCCTGACTTTC
len: 16; d_gene: -; j_gene: TRBJ2-5; abundance: -; v_gene: TRBV12-3/TRBV12-4; CDR3aa: CASSLATGQGGETQYF; CDR3nt: TGTGCCAGCAGTTTAGCTACAGGGCAGGGAGGAGAGACCCAGTACTTC
len: 16; d_gene: -; j_gene: TRBJ2-3; abundance: many; v_gene: TRBV11-2; CDR3aa: CASSRTGVSSTDTQYF; CDR3nt: TGTGCCAGCAGCCGCACAGGCGTTTCTAGCACAGATACGCAGTATTTT
len: 15; d_gene: TRBD2; j_gene: TRBJ2-1; abundance: few; v_gene: TRBV2; CDR3aa: CASRRTSESYNEQFF; CDR3nt: TGTGCCAGCAGACGGACTAGCGAATCCTACAATGAGCAGTTCTTC
len: 14; d_gene: -; j_gene: TRBJ1-1; abundance: -; v_gene: TRBV20-1; CDR3aa: CSARLPSRGAEAFF; CDR3nt: TGCAGTGCTAGGCTACCCAGTAGGGGGGCTGAAGCTTTCTTC
len: 13; d_gene: -; j_gene: TRBJ2-5; abundance: many; v_gene: TRBV14; CDR3aa: CASSQDAVQTQYF; CDR3nt: TGTGCCAGCAGCCAAGACGCCGTGCAGACCCAGTACTTC
len: 14; d_gene: TRBD2; j_gene: TRBJ2-1; abundance: -; v_gene: TRBV20-1; CDR3aa: CSALLAGVSNEQFF; CDR3nt: TGCAGTGCTTTGCTAGCGGGAGTAAGCAATGAGCAGTTCTTC
len: 15; d_gene: -; j_gene: TRBJ1-4; abundance: -; v_gene: TRBV7-9; CDR3aa: CASSPRGVLNEKPFF; CDR3nt: TGTGCCAGCAGCCCACGAGGGGTCCTTAATGAAAAACCGTTTTTT
len: 14; d_gene: TRBD1; j_gene: TRBJ2-7; abundance: -; v_gene: TRBV3-1; CDR3aa: CASSNRDSPYEQYF; CDR3nt: TGTGCCAGCAGCAACCGGGACAGCCCCTACGAGCAGTACTTC
len: 14; d_gene: -; j_gene: TRBJ1-1; abundance: -; v_gene: TRBV7-2; CDR3aa: CASSLKNSGTEAFF; CDR3nt: TGTGCCAGCAGCTTAAAAAACAGTGGGACTGAAGCTTTCTTT
len: 14; d_gene: TRBD2; j_gene: TRBJ2-5; abundance: -; v_gene: TRBV3-1; CDR3aa: CASSQADRGGVLYF; CDR3nt: TGTGCCAGCAGCCAAGCCGACCGCGGGGGGGTCTTGTACTTC
len: 16; d_gene: TRBD2; j_gene: TRBJ2-3; abundance: -; v_gene: TRBV28; CDR3aa: CASSHTIAGLTDTQYF; CDR3nt: TGTGCCAGCAGTCATACTATAGCGGGACTCACAGATACGCAGTATTTT
len: 14; d_gene: -; j_gene: TRBJ2-1; abundance: few; v_gene: TRBV3-1; CDR3aa: CASGLGEAYNEQFF; CDR3nt: TGTGCTAGCGGCTTGGGGGAGGCCTACAATGAGCAGTTCTTC
len: 16; d_gene: -; j_gene: TRBJ2-3; abundance: few; v_gene: TRBV27; CDR3aa: CASSLPAASGTDTQYF; CDR3nt: TGTGCCAGCAGTTTGCCAGCCGCTTCTGGCACAGATACGCAGTATTTT
len: 14; d_gene: TRBD2; j_gene: TRBJ2-5; abundance: -; v_gene: TRBV5-1; CDR3aa: CASSIAGSQETQYF; CDR3nt: TGCGCCAGCAGCATAGCGGGATCCCAAGAGACCCAGTACTTC
len: 12; d_gene: -; j_gene: TRBJ1-1; abundance: few; v_gene: TRBV3-1; CDR3aa: CASSQGGPEAFF; CDR3nt: TGTGCCAGCAGCCAAGGGGGTCCTGAAGCTTTCTTT
len: 15; d_gene: TRBD2; j_gene: TRBJ2-3; abundance: -; v_gene: TRBV4-1; CDR3aa: CASSLLAESTDTQYF; CDR3nt: TGCGCCAGCAGCCTACTAGCGGAGAGCACAGATACGCAGTATTTT
len: 14; d_gene: -; j_gene: TRBJ2-3; abundance: -; v_gene: TRBV18; CDR3aa: CASSPSSSADTQYF; CDR3nt: TGTGCCAGCTCACCGTCCTCGTCCGCGGATACGCAGTATTTT
len: 14; d_gene: -; j_gene: TRBJ2-7; abundance: few; v_gene: TRBV2; CDR3aa: CARTRDVGGGEQYF; CDR3nt: TGTGCCAGAACCCGGGACGTCGGAGGGGGAGAGCAGTACTTC
len: 12; d_gene: -; j_gene: TRBJ1-2; abundance: many; v_gene: TRBV7-2; CDR3aa: CASSAQGYGYTF; CDR3nt: TGTGCCAGCAGCGCACAGGGCTATGGCTACACCTTC
len: 15; d_gene: TRBD1; j_gene: TRBJ2-7; abundance: few; v_gene: TRBV5-1; CDR3aa: CASSSDPTGAYEQYF; CDR3nt: TGCGCCAGCAGCTCGGACCCGACAGGGGCCTACGAGCAGTACTTC
len: 17; d_gene: -; j_gene: TRBJ2-6; abundance: many; v_gene: TRBV12-3/TRBV12-4; CDR3aa: CASSLASGPSGANVLTF; CDR3nt: TGTGCCAGCAGTTTAGCGTCAGGGCCCTCTGGGGCCAACGTCCTGACTTTC
len: 15; d_gene: -; j_gene: TRBJ2-1; abundance: -; v_gene: TRBV5-1; CDR3aa: CASSLDGQGSDEQFF; CDR3nt: TGCGCCAGCAGCTTGGATGGCCAGGGGAGCGATGAGCAGTTCTTC
len: 12; d_gene: -; j_gene: TRBJ1-1; abundance: once; v_gene: TRBV9; CDR3aa: CASSVDGTEAFF; CDR3nt: TGTGCCAGCAGCGTAGATGGCACTGAAGCTTTCTTT
len: 13; d_gene: -; j_gene: TRBJ1-1; abundance: -; v_gene: TRBV3-1; CDR3aa: CASSQDGVTEAFF; CDR3nt: TGTGCCAGCAGCCAAGATGGGGTCACTGAAGCTTTCTTT
len: 14; d_gene: -; j_gene: TRBJ2-7; abundance: -; v_gene: TRBV18; CDR3aa: CASSRETGSYEQYF; CDR3nt: TGTGCCAGCTCACGGGAGACAGGCTCCTACGAGCAGTACTTC
len: 13; d_gene: TRBD1; j_gene: TRBJ1-2; abundance: -; v_gene: TRBV12-3/TRBV12-4; CDR3aa: CASRRTGTYGYTF; CDR3nt: TGTGCCAGCAGAAGGACAGGTACCTATGGCTACACCTTC
len: 14; d_gene: TRBD1; j_gene: TRBJ1-2; abundance: many; v_gene: TRBV3-1; CDR3aa: CASSQDRQGTGYTF; CDR3nt: TGTGCCAGCAGCCAAGACCGACAGGGGACCGGCTACACCTTC
len: 12; d_gene: -; j_gene: TRBJ1-1; abundance: many; v_gene: TRBV29-1; CDR3aa: CSVWWGGSEAFF; CDR3nt: TGCAGCGTTTGGTGGGGTGGCTCTGAAGCTTTCTTT
len: 15; d_gene: -; j_gene: TRBJ2-1; abundance: -; v_gene: TRBV12-3/TRBV12-4; CDR3aa: CASYSQRGQGNEQFF; CDR3nt: TGTGCCAGCTACTCCCAACGGGGTCAGGGGAATGAGCAGTTCTTC
len: 16; d_gene: TRBD1; j_gene: TRBJ2-7; abundance: -; v_gene: TRBV30; CDR3aa: CAWSPPRTGGHYEQYF; CDR3nt: TGTGCCTGGAGTCCCCCTCGGACAGGGGGCCACTACGAGCAGTACTTC
len: 14; d_gene: -; j_gene: TRBJ2-7; abundance: -; v_gene: TRBV14; CDR3aa: CASSKGGRGGEQYF; CDR3nt: TGTGCCAGCAGCAAAGGGGGCAGGGGGGGCGAGCAGTACTTC
len: 13; d_gene: TRBD1; j_gene: TRBJ1-1; abundance: many; v_gene: TRBV27; CDR3aa: CASSLSGQEGAFF; CDR3nt: TGTGCCAGCAGTTTATCGGGACAGGAAGGCGCTTTCTTT
len: 14; d_gene: -; j_gene: TRBJ2-3; abundance: few; v_gene: TRBV5-1; CDR3aa: CASSHGSSTDTQYF; CDR3nt: TGCGCCAGCAGCCACGGGAGCAGCACAGATACGCAGTATTTT
len: 15; d_gene: -; j_gene: TRBJ2-2; abundance: -; v_gene: TRBV12-3/TRBV12-4; CDR3aa: CASSLSVDLTGELFF; CDR3nt: TGTGCCAGCAGTTTATCGGTGGACTTAACCGGGGAGCTGTTTTTT
len: 12; d_gene: TRBD1; j_gene: TRBJ2-7; abundance: -; v_gene: TRBV20-1; CDR3aa: CSASTGGYEQYF; CDR3nt: TGCAGTGCTAGTACAGGGGGCTACGAGCAGTACTTC
len: 17; d_gene: TRBD2; j_gene: TRBJ2-3; abundance: many; v_gene: TRBV11-1; CDR3aa: CASSERLAGGISDTQYF; CDR3nt: TGTGCCAGCAGCGAAAGACTAGCGGGAGGGATTTCAGATACGCAGTATTTT
len: 14; d_gene: -; j_gene: TRBJ2-4; abundance: few; v_gene: TRBV10-3; CDR3aa: CAISDSASVNIQYF; CDR3nt: TGTGCCATCAGTGATAGCGCTAGTGTCAACATTCAGTACTTC
len: 10; d_gene: -; j_gene: TRBJ2-1; abundance: -; v_gene: TRBV12-3/TRBV12-4; CDR3aa: CASSLLAQFF; CDR3nt: TGTGCCAGCAGTTTGCTAGCCCAGTTCTTC
len: 11; d_gene: -; j_gene: TRBJ2-1; abundance: -; v_gene: TRBV27; CDR3aa: CASGQNNEQFF; CDR3nt: TGTGCCAGCGGACAGAACAATGAGCAGTTCTTC